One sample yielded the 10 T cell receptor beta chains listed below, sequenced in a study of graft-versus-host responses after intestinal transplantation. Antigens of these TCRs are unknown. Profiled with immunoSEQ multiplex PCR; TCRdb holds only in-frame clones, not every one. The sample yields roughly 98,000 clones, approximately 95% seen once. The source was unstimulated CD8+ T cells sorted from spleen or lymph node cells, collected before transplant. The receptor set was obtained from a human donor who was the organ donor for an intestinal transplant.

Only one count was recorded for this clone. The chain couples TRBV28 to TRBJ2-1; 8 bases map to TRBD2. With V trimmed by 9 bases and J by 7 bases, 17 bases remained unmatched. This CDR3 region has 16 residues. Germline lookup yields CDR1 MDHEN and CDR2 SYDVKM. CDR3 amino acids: CASPILAGMSLNEQFF. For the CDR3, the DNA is TGTGCCAGTCCAATTCTAGCGGGTATGTCCTTAAATGAGCAGTTCTTC.

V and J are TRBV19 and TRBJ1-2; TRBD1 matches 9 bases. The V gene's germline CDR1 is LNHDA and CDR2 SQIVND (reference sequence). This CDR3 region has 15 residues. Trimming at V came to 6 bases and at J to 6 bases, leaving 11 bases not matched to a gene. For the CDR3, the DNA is TGTGCCAGTAGACGAAACAGGGGGCGCCTGGATGGCTACACCTTC. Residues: CASRRNRGRLDGYTF.

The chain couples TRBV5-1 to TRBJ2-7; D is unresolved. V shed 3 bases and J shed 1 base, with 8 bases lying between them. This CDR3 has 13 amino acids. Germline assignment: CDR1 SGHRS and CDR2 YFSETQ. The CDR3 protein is CASSYPPSYEQYF. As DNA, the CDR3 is TGCGCCAGCAGCTATCCCCCGTCCTACGAGCAGTACTTC.

DNA of the CDR3: TGTGCCAATGGAGGAGTCCTACATGGCTACACCTTC. Translation gives CANGGVLHGYTF. The chain combines TRBV6-1 with TRBJ1-2; D is uncertain. Trimming left V 10 bases short and J 6 bases short, with 15 bases between. The CDR3 extends over 12 amino acids. Per germline, CDR1 MNHNS and CDR2 SASEGT.

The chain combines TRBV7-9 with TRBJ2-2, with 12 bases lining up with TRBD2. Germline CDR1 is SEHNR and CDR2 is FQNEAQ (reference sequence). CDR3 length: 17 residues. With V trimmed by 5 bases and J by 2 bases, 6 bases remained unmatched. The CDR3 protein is CASSGGLAGFNTGELFF. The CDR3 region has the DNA TGTGCCAGCAGCGGTGGACTAGCGGGGTTCAACACCGGGGAGCTGTTTTTT. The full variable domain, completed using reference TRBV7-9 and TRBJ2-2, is DTGVSQNPRHKITKRGQNVTFRCDPISEHNRLYWYRQTLGQGPEFLTYFQNEAQLEKSRLLSDRFSAERPKGSFSTLEIQRTEQGDSAMYLCASSGGLAGFNTGELFFGEGSRLTVL.

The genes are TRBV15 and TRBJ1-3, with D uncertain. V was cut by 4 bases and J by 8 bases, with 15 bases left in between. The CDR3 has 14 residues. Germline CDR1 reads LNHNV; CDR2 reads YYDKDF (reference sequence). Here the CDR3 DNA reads TGTGCCACCAGCATGTTAAGGGAGGGTGACACCATATATTTT. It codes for CATSMLREGDTIYF.

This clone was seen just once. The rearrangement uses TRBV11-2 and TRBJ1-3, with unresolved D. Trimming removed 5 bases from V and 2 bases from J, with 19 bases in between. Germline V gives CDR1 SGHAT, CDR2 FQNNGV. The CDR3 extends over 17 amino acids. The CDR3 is CASSPREWGIAGNTIYF. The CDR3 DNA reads TGTGCCAGCAGCCCCCGGGAGTGGGGTATCGCTGGAAACACCATATATTTT.

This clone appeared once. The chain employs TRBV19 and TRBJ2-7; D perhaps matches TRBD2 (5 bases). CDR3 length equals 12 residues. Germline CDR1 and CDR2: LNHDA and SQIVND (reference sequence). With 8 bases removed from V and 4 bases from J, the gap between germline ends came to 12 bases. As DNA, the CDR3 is TGTGCCAGTGGACCGGGCGGGTACGAGCAGTACTTC. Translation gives CASGPGGYEQYF.

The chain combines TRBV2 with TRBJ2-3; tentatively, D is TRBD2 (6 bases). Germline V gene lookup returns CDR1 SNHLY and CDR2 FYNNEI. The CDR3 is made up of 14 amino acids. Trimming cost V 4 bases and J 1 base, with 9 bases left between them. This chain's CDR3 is CASSGPSGTDTQYF. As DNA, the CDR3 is TGTGCCAGCAGTGGGCCTAGCGGCACAGATACGCAGTATTTT.

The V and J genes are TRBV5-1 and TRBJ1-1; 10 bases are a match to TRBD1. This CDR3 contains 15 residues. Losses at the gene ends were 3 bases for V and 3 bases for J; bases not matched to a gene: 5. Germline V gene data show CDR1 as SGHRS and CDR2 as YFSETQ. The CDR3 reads CASSWGQGMDTEAFF. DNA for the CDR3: TGCGCCAGCAGCTGGGGACAGGGGATGGACACTGAAGCTTTCTTT.